This T cell receptor beta chain is from a study of CD8 T cells in Susac syndrome. Study-level background: There were five or six sequenced Susac syndrome patients with active disease and under ten in remission. Each patient with Susac syndrome, at the time of blood draw, was therapy-naive, on corticosteroids, or on intravenous immunoglobulin alone.

Overall study results and limits: None of the CD4+ T cell repertoires in Susac syndrome showed clonal expansion.

Sequencing of TCR beta drew on CD8+ and CD4+ T cells from blood. Germline V lookup: CDR1 SGHRS, CDR2 YFSETQ. Trimming stripped 0 bases from V and 5 bases from J, with 9 bases between. CDR3 length: 14 amino acids. Points on this clonotype: The antigen remains unidentified.

Reverse transcription used about 0.45 to 1 ug RNA and random hexamers. Via MiXCR, TCRdb re-called the immunoSEQ multiplex PCR reads, giving one row per CDR3 protein. Seen here are some 68,000 distinct CDR3 sequences, 93% observed once, and the top ten hold about 0.14%. The sequence derives from a human donor with Susac syndrome. The sequenced material came from CD4+ T cells from PBMCs. V and J are TRBV5-1 and TRBJ1-5; D not resolved. In DNA form, the CDR3 reads TGCGCCAGCAGCTTGGGGGCGACTGATCAGCCCCAGCATTTT. Its protein is CASSLGATDQPQHF.